One and the same sample provided the 15 T cell receptor beta chains below, sequenced in a study of T cells in Graves' hyperthyroidism and ophthalmopathy. Amplified TCR beta CDR3 regions derived from RNA transcripts. During a first-round RT-PCR of the TCR CDR3, the HTBI primer set was used. TCRdb reprocessed the multiplex PCR reads with MiXCR, giving one entry per CDR3 protein. The sample consists of 500,000 to 600,000 distinct CDR3 sequences, around 15% of them appearing once. Sample: blood. The receptors were gathered from a woman aged 18-29 years with Graves' hyperthyroidism.

Ten or more counts support this clonotype. The V and J genes are TRBV20-1 and TRBJ2-1; a weak D match, TRBD2 (6 bases). With 3 bases removed from V and 7 bases from J, the gap between germline ends came to 10 bases. This CDR3 has 12 amino acids. Germline-derived CDR1 and CDR2 are DFQATT and SNEGSKA (reference sequence). The CDR3 loop is CSAREGTNEQFF. The CDR3 DNA is TGCAGTGCTAGGGAGGGGACGAATGAGCAGTTCTTC.

Ten or more counts support this clonotype. The rearrangement links TRBV28 to TRBJ2-7; D may be TRBD1 or TRBD2 (5 bases each). CDR3 length equals 14 residues. Per germline, CDR1 MDHEN and CDR2 SYDVKM. Trimming shortened V by 3 bases and J by 7 bases, and 16 bases separated the two germline ends. This CDR3 is CASSFPGTSGEQYF. As DNA, the CDR3 is TGTGCCAGCAGTTTCCCAGGGACCTCCGGGGAGCAGTACTTC. Using reference TRBV28 and TRBJ2-7 for the parts outside the CDR3, the full variable domain is DVKVTQSSRYLVKRTGEKVFLECVQDMDHENMFWYRQDPGLGLRLIYFSYDVKMKEKGDIPEGYSVSREKKERFSLILESASTNQTSMYLCASSFPGTSGEQYFGPGTRLTVT.

The chain couples TRBV29-1 to TRBJ1-2; 7 bases fit TRBD1. Germline-derived CDR1 and CDR2 are SQVTM and ANQGSEA. V shed 2 bases, J shed 2 bases, and the junction held 5 bases outside the gene matches. The CDR3 loop spans 14 amino acids. CDR3 region: CSVERWGQNYGYTF. The CDR3 nucleotides are TGCAGCGTTGAACGATGGGGACAGAACTATGGCTACACCTTC.

The rearrangement joins TRBV15 to TRBJ1-3, with a tentative D call TRBD1 (5 bases). V shed 1 base and J shed 0 bases, with 10 bases lying between them. The CDR3 runs to 16 residues. CDR1 LNHNV and CDR2 YYDKDF come from the germline V gene (reference sequence). CDR3 sequence reads: CATSRAGTVSGNTIYF. The CDR3 DNA follows: TGTGCCACCAGCAGAGCAGGGACCGTCTCTGGAAACACCATATATTTT.

The table lists this clonotype with a few counts. This chain joins TRBV5-5 and TRBJ1-2; TRBD1 might be the D (5 bases). The CDR3 is made up of 16 amino acids. CDR1 is SGHKS, CDR2 YYEKEE, per germline (reference sequence). Trimming shortened V by 4 bases and J by 2 bases, and 18 bases separated the two germline ends. The CDR3 protein is CASSEGAGAFNYGYTF. The CDR3 DNA reads as TGTGCCAGCAGCGAGGGTGCCGGGGCCTTCAACTATGGCTACACCTTC.

In its sample, this clonotype was seen a few times. This sequence joins TRBV30 and TRBJ1-6; perhaps TRBD1 as D (6 bases). V was trimmed by 1 base and J by 7 bases, leaving 11 bases between them. CDR3 size: 14 residues. Germline CDR1 reads GTSNPN; CDR2 reads SVGIG (reference sequence). CDR3 region: CAWSENRENSPLHF. CDR3 coding DNA: TGTGCCTGGAGTGAAAACAGGGAAAATTCACCCCTCCACTTT.

The sample holds a few counts of this clonotype. In nucleotides, the CDR3 is TGTGCCAGCAGCAAGGGACAGGTTCATGGCTACACCTTC. Translated, it gives CASSKGQVHGYTF. V is TRBV13 and J is TRBJ1-2, with TRBD1 matching 8 bases. The CDR3 has 13 amino acids. CDR1 and CDR2 (germline): PRHDT, FYEKMQ (reference sequence). The V gene end was trimmed by 5 bases and the J gene end by 6 bases; junction bases not matched to a gene: 5.

This clonotype has more than one count but fewer than ten. This chain joins TRBV5-1 and TRBJ2-3, with D uncertain. This CDR3 comprises 18 residues. Germline V gene sequence: CDR1 SGHRS, CDR2 YFSETQ. Trimming took 5 bases from V and 0 from J, leaving 22 bases between them. The CDR3 nucleotides read TGCGCCAGCAGTCTCCTGGGCATATCTGGGATTAGCACAGATACGCAGTATTTT. The encoded protein is CASSLLGISGISTDTQYF. The whole variable domain, filled in from reference TRBV5-1 and TRBJ2-3, reads KAGVTQTPRYLIKTRGQQVTLSCSPISGHRSVSWYQQTPGQGLQFLFEYFSETQRNKGNFPGRFSGRQFSNSRSEMNVSTLELGDSALYLCASSLLGISGISTDTQYFGPGTRLTVL.

CDR3 sequence reads: CASSVGPGGPTDTQYF. The CDR3 DNA follows: TGTGCCAGCAGCGTAGGTCCGGGAGGGCCGACAGATACGCAGTATTTT. The chain couples TRBV9 to TRBJ2-3, with 8 bases matching TRBD2. Germline CDR1 is SGDLS and CDR2 is YYNGEE. There are 16 residues in the CDR3. V trimming: 0 bases; J trimming: 3 bases; junction bases outside the gene matches: 6.

This chain joins TRBV25-1 and TRBJ2-7, with D unresolved. The V end lost 2 bases, the J end lost 4 bases, and 9 bases lay between the germline ends. Looked up from germline, CDR1 is MGHDK and CDR2 is SYGVNS. This CDR3 contains 13 residues. CDR3 loop: CASSEGTAYEQYF. CDR3 nucleotides: TGTGCCAGCAGTGAAGGCACGGCGTACGAGCAGTACTTC.

The chain uses TRBV7-9 and TRBJ2-4, with TRBD2 as a possible D gene (5 bases). Trimming pared 5 bases from V and 7 bases from J, leaving 9 bases between. The CDR3 is 12 residues long. CDR1 and CDR2 (germline): SEHNR, FQNEAQ (reference sequence). The CDR3 coding sequence is TGTGCCAGCAGCGGGAGAGCGAACATTCAGTACTTC. Amino acids: CASSGRANIQYF.

This clonotype turned up a few times. The chain combines TRBV15 with TRBJ2-7; 8 bases are a match to TRBD2. The germline CDR1 and CDR2 sequences are LNHNV and YYDKDF (reference sequence). This CDR3 is 19 amino acids long. With V trimmed by 0 bases and J by 0 bases, 13 bases remained unmatched. The CDR3 sequence is CATSRDLSSASGSSYEQYF. Here the CDR3 DNA reads TGTGCCACCAGCAGAGATCTCAGTTCGGCGAGCGGGAGCTCCTACGAGCAGTACTTC.

This clonotype showed up many times. V is TRBV24-1 and J is TRBJ1-5; unclear D gene. From germline, CDR1 is KGHDR and CDR2 SFDVKD. The CDR3 is 13 residues long. The V and J ends lost 3 bases and 6 bases respectively, with 8 bases between them. The CDR3 protein is CATSDGLVQPQHF. DNA of the CDR3: TGTGCCACCAGTGATGGATTGGTTCAGCCCCAGCATTTT.

This clonotype was seen a handful of times. The V gene is TRBV19, the J gene TRBJ1-5; possibly TRBD1 for D (5 bases). The CDR3 contains 14 residues. Germline V gives CDR1 LNHDA, CDR2 SQIVND (reference sequence). Trimming removed 0 bases from V and 5 bases from J, with 8 bases in between. This CDR3 reads CASSIEIQDQPQHF. CDR3 bases: TGTGCCAGTAGTATAGAAATACAGGATCAGCCCCAGCATTTT.

The rearrangement uses TRBV20-1 and TRBJ2-5; TRBD2 aligns across 13 bases. The V gene end was trimmed by 2 bases and the J gene end by 1 base; junction bases not matched to a gene: 4. Germline loops: CDR1 DFQATT, CDR2 SNEGSKA (reference sequence). The CDR3 totals 16 residues. The CDR3 loop reads CSARRTSGSPQETQYF. CDR3 nucleotide sequence: TGCAGTGCTAGAAGGACTAGCGGGAGTCCCCAAGAGACCCAGTACTTC.